Listed here are 4 T cell receptor beta chains from one sample, sequenced in a study of beta chain features in type 1 diabetes. Broader study findings: All four CD4+ subsets of Type 1 diabetes patients contained TCRB CDR3s that were moderately but significantly shorter.

Expressed TCRB transcripts were sequenced because the entire RNA isolate underwent reverse transcription. Method: immunoSEQ multiplex PCR; TCRdb's copy keeps in-frame clones and lacks some. The sample holds 330,000 or so clones, 10% to 15% seen once. No antigens are known for them. Sequenced input: naive CD4+ T cells from blood. The receptors come from a woman between 18 and 29 years old with type 1 diabetes.

The rearrangement uses TRBV5-1 and TRBJ2-5, with D uncertain. Matching the DNA end better, TRBJ2-7 makes the J call doubtful. Germline V gives CDR1 SGHRS, CDR2 YFSETQ. CDR3 size: 13 residues. CDR3 region: CASRNGFAYEQYF. The CDR3 region has the DNA TGCGCCAGCAGGAATGGTTTTGCCTACGAGCAGTACTTC.

This clone was seen a handful of times. The chain joins TRBV28 to TRBJ2-7, with 8 bases identical to TRBD2. V was clipped by 6 bases and J by 2 bases; unmatched bases: 9. Per the germline V gene, CDR1 is MDHEN and CDR2 is SYDVKM. This CDR3 has 15 amino acids. CDR3 DNA: TGTGCCAGCAGAGATAGCGGGACCTTACCCTACGAGCAGTACTTC. This translates into CASRDSGTLPYEQYF.

The chain uses TRBV29-1 and TRBJ1-2; TRBD1 agrees at 8 bases. The CDR3 extends over 14 amino acids. CDR1 and CDR2 (germline): SQVTM, ANQGSEA. V gave up 0 bases and J gave up 7 bases; unmatched junction bases: 7. The chain's CDR3 is CSVEDLTGVGGYTF. The CDR3 DNA sequence: TGCAGCGTTGAAGATCTGACAGGGGTTGGTGGCTACACCTTC. The entire variable domain, with the rest obtained from reference TRBV29-1 and TRBJ1-2, is as follows: SAVISQKPSRDICQRGTSLTIQCQVDSQVTMMFWYRQQPGQSLTLIATANQGSEATYESGFVIDKFPISRPNLTFSTLTVSNMSPEDSSIYLCSVEDLTGVGGYTFGSGTRLTVV.

This clone showed up just a few times. The gene calls are TRBV11-2 and TRBJ1-3, with TRBD1 identical over 7 bases. Germline V gene data show CDR1 as SGHAT and CDR2 as FQNNGV. Trimming cost V 5 bases and J 4 bases; bases outside gene matches: 5. The CDR3 has 14 amino acids. The CDR3 sequence is CASSPRTGGNTIYF. CDR3 nucleotides: TGTGCCAGCAGCCCGCGGACAGGAGGAAACACCATATATTTT.